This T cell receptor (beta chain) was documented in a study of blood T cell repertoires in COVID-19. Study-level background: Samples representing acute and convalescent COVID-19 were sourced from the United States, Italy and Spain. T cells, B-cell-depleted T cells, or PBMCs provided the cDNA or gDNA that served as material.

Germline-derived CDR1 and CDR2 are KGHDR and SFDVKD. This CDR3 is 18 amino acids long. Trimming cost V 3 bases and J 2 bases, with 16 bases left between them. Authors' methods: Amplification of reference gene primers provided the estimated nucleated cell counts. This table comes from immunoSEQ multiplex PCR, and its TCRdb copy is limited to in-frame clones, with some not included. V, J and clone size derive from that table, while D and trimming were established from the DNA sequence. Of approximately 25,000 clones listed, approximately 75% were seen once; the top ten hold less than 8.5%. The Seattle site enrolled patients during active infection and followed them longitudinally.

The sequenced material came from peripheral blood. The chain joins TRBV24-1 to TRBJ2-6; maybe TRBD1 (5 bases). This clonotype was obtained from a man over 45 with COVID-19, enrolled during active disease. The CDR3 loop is CATSDTSQGPAGANVLTF. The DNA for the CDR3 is TGTGCCACCAGTGATACCTCCCAGGGCCCCGCTGGGGCCAACGTCCTGACTTTC.